This T cell receptor beta chain was obtained from a study of blood T cell repertoires in COVID-19. About the research overall: Acute and convalescent COVID-19 specimens originated in the United States, Italy and Spain. T cells, B-cell-depleted T cells, or PBMCs supplied cDNA or gDNA.

In the source study's methods: Scientists estimated how many nucleated cells there were by amplifying reference gene primers. Using immunoSEQ multiplex PCR, the repertoire was profiled, and TCRdb retains in-frame clones only, with some absent. V, J and clone size were drawn from that table, and D and trimming were deduced from the DNA. The sample includes about 240,000 clones, nearly 90% of them seen just once. Trimming at V came to 6 bases and at J to 2 bases, leaving 7 bases not matched to a gene. CDR1 is KGHSH, CDR2 LQKENI, per germline. The length of the CDR3 is 15 residues. This TCR came from a woman aged 30 to 39 with acute or convalescent COVID-19. V is TRBV18 and J is TRBJ2-1, with 7 nucleotides matching TRBD1. The source material was peripheral blood. The CDR3 sequence: CASSQTGQTYNEQFF. The DNA of the CDR3 is TGTGCCAGCTCCCAAACGGGACAGACCTACAATGAGCAGTTCTTC.